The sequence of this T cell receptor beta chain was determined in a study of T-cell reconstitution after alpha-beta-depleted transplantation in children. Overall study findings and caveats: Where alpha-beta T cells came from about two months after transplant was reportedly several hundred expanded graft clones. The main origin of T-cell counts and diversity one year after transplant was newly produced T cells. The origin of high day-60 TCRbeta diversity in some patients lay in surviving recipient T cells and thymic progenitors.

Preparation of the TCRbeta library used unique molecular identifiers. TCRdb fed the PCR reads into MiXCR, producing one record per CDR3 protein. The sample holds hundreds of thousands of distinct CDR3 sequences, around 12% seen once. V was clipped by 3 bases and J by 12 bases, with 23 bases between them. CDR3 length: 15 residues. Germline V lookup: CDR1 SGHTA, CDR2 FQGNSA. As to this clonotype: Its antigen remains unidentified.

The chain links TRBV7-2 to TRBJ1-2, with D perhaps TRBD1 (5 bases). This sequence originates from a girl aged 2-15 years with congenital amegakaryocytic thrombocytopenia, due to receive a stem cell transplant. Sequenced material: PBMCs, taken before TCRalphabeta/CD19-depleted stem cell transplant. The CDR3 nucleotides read TGTGCCAGCAGCTTGGACGGGACTTCTAACCCTCACAACACCTTC. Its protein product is CASSLDGTSNPHNTF.